This T cell receptor beta chain derives from a study of T cell changes during pregnancy in multiple sclerosis. Trimming shortened V by 5 bases and J by 14 bases, and 13 bases separated the two germline ends. CDR3 size: 12 residues. The germline V gene has CDR1 SGHTA and CDR2 FQGTGA. Produced via immunoSEQ multiplex PCR; TCRdb's table is partial and in-frame only. This table has fewer than 65,000 clones, roughly nine tenths appearing once. This clonotype originated in a female donor with multiple sclerosis, enrolled in a pregnancy study. This chain joins TRBV7-3 and TRBJ1-6; the D gene is possibly TRBD1 (5 bases). The source material was CD4+ T cells from peripheral blood mononuclear cells, sampled after pregnancy. Written as DNA, the CDR3 is TGTGCCAGCAGCCCCCCGGGAGGGGCCCTCCACTTT. It encodes CASSPPGGALHF.